This TCR beta chain was found in a study of T cells in localized non-small cell lung cancer. The study, taken as a whole, reports: Out of the top 100 tumor clones, a median roughly 52 were seen in adjacent lung. Prolonged overall survival went with higher T cell density in the blood.

Notes on this clone: Its cognate antigen is unknown.

V gave up 0 bases and J gave up 0 bases, with 10 bases separating them. CDR3 length: 16 amino acids. The germline V gene has CDR1 SGHNT and CDR2 YYREEE (reference sequence). Profiled with immunoSEQ multiplex PCR; TCRdb holds only in-frame clones, not every one. The profile shows around 33,000 clones, roughly 90% of them singletons. This receptor was identified in a female donor aged 60 or older with stage I lung adenocarcinoma. This rearrangement joins TRBV5-4 to TRBJ1-3; a possible D gene is TRBD1 (5 bases). Source: peripheral blood, taken before any cancer treatment. CDR3 coding DNA: TGTGCCAGCAGCTTGGGACAGTCTCTCTCTGGAAACACCATATATTTT. Translation: CASSLGQSLSGNTIYF.